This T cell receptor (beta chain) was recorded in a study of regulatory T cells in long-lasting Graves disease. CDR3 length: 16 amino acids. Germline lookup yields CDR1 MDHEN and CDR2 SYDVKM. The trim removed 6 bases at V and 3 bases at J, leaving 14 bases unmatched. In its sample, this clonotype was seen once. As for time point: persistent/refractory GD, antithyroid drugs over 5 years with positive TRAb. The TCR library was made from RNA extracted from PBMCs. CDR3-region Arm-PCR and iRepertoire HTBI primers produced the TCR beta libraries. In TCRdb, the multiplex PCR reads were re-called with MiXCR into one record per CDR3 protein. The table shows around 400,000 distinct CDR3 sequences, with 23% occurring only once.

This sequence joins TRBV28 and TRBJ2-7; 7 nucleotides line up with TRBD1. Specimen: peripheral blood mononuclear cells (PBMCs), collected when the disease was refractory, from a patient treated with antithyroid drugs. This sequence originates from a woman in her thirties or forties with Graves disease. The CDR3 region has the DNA TGTGCCAGCAGCCGGGGACCGGGGCCAGGGGGCTACGAGCAGTACTTC. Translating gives CASSRGPGPGGYEQYF.